Listed below are T cell receptor beta chains from one sample, sequenced in a study of shared clonotypes between healthy human individuals. TCRdb's table, derived via immunoSEQ multiplex PCR, lists solely in-frame clones and lacks some. The table records roughly 2.4 million clones, around 95% of them present only once. Input material: naive CD4+ T cells sorted from blood. The receptors come from a man aged 18 to 30 in good health. CDR3s include the opening cysteine and the closing phenylalanine or tryptophan. D genes are given only for firm matches. The listing skips clone size in some rows; elsewhere it reads once, few, many or a size class.

TRBJ2-1,NA,TRBV30,NA,CAWSRGGGGPYNEQFF,TGTGCCTGGAGTAGGGGGGGAGGGGGACCCTACAATGAGCAGTTCTTC
TRBJ1-2,TRBD1,TRBV4-1,NA,CASSQVFRNRGDGYGYTF,TGCGCCAGCAGCCAAGTATTCCGAAACAGGGGAGACGGTTATGGCTACACCTTC
TRBJ1-6,NA,TRBV7-2,NA,CASSLGGGYNSPLHF,TGTGCCAGCAGCTTAGGAGGAGGGTATAATTCACCCCTCCACTTT
TRBJ2-5,NA,TRBV5-1,NA,CASTRGAEETQYF,TGCGCCAGCACCCGGGGTGCGGAAGAGACCCAGTACTTC
TRBJ2-7,NA,TRBV2,NA,CASSEIGKQYF,TGTGCCAGCAGTGAAATCGGAAAGCAGTACTTC
TRBJ1-2,TRBD1,TRBV6-5,NA,CASSYPRRQGKYGYTF,TGTGCCAGCAGTTACCCCCGCCGACAGGGTAAGTATGGCTACACCTTC
TRBJ1-1,NA,TRBV7-7,NA,CASSLIPPDGRMNTEAFF,TGTGCTAGCAGCCTTATCCCACCGGACGGCCGAATGAACACTGAAGCTTTCTTT
TRBJ1-1,TRBD1,TRBV6-6,once,CASSYKQGGTEAFF,TGTGCCAGCAGTTACAAGCAGGGGGGCACTGAAGCTTTCTTT
TRBJ1-2,NA,TRBV19,NA,CASSIGEINYGYTF,TGTGCCAGTAGTATAGGGGAGATTAACTATGGCTACACCTTC
TRBJ2-7,TRBD1,TRBV5-4,NA,CASSLGGTGRSYEQYF,TGTGCCAGCAGCTTGGGGGGGACAGGGAGGTCCTACGAGCAGTACTTC
TRBJ1-5,NA,TRBV5-1,NA,CASSLVGAGQPQHF,TGCGCCAGCAGCTTGGTTGGGGCCGGGCAGCCCCAGCATTTT
TRBJ2-1,TRBD2,TRBV9,NA,CASSVGTSGRARQFF,TGTGCCAGCAGCGTAGGCACTAGCGGGAGGGCACGACAGTTCTTC
TRBJ2-2,TRBD2,TRBV7-3,NA,CASSLTGLAGNTGELFF,TGTGCCAGCAGCTTAACCGGACTAGCGGGGAACACCGGGGAGCTGTTTTTT
TRBJ2-6,TRBD1,TRBV2,NA,CASSYGDRGATGANVLTF,TGTGCCAGCAGTTACGGGGACAGGGGTGCAACTGGGGCCAACGTCCTGACTTTC
TRBJ1-1,TRBD1,TRBV7-9,NA,CASSSGQATEAFF,TGTGCCAGCAGCTCCGGACAGGCCACTGAAGCTTTCTTT
TRBJ2-5,NA,TRBV7-9,NA,CASSLGNSGQETQYF,TGTGCCAGCAGCTTAGGTAACAGCGGCCAAGAGACCCAGTACTTC